The 9 T cell receptor beta chains reported below all come from one sample, sequenced in a study of T cells in Graves' hyperthyroidism and ophthalmopathy. TCR beta CDR3 regions were amplified from RNA. TCR CDR3 regions were first amplified by RT-PCR with HTBI primers. TCRdb analysed the multiplex PCR reads with MiXCR anew, one entry per CDR3 protein. The sample records 690,000 or so distinct CDR3 sequences, around 19% being singletons. Material for sequencing was blood. The receptors originated from a woman aged 45-65 years with Graves' hyperthyroidism that later progressed to Graves' ophthalmopathy.

The chain has TRBV6-5 and TRBJ1-1, with D unclear. There are 14 residues in the CDR3. The V end lost 0 bases, the J end lost 2 bases, and 7 bases lay between the germline ends. The germline gives CDR1 MNHEY, CDR2 SVGAGI. The CDR3 loop reads CASSYSFRNTEAFF. CDR3 bases: TGTGCCAGCAGTTACTCTTTCAGAAACACTGAAGCTTTCTTT.

This chain uses TRBV18 with TRBJ1-3, with TRBD1 matching 7 bases. The V gene's germline CDR1 is KGHSH and CDR2 LQKENI. V lost 1 base to trimming and J lost 8 bases; unmatched junction nucleotides: 8. The length of the CDR3 is 15 residues. The CDR3 DNA sequence: TGTGCCAGCTCACCACGAGACAGGGTAAAGGACACCATATATTTT. The encoded protein is CASSPRDRVKDTIYF.

This chain uses TRBV29-1 with TRBJ1-4; D gene uncertain. Trimming took off 0 bases at V and 3 bases at J, with 11 bases between the two ends. The CDR3 has 15 amino acids. Germline assignment: CDR1 SQVTM and CDR2 ANQGSEA. Written as DNA, the CDR3 is TGCAGCGTTGAAGATAGTGGGGATTCTAATGAAAAACTGTTTTTT. Its protein product is CSVEDSGDSNEKLFF.

The V and J genes are TRBV25-1 and TRBJ1-1, with D unresolved. The CDR3 is 13 amino acids. V gave up 7 bases and J gave up 0 bases, with 9 bases separating them. Germline loops: CDR1 MGHDK, CDR2 SYGVNS. This chain's CDR3 is CASTGVMNTEAFF. CDR3 DNA sequence: TGTGCCAGCACCGGGGTGATGAACACTGAAGCTTTCTTT.

The sample holds many counts of this clonotype. The chain combines TRBV7-6 with TRBJ1-5; TRBD1 aligns across 10 bases. The germline V gene encodes CDR1 SGHVS and CDR2 FNYEAQ. CDR3 length: 15 amino acids. Trimming at V came to 1 base and at J to 7 bases, leaving 4 bases not matched to a gene. The CDR3 sequence is CASSLDDRGQQPQHF. The CDR3 DNA reads as TGTGCCAGCAGCTTAGATGACAGGGGGCAACAGCCCCAGCATTTT. The entire variable domain, with the rest obtained from reference TRBV7-6 and TRBJ1-5, is as follows: GAGVSQSPRYKVTKRGQDVALRCDPISGHVSLYWYRQALGQGPEFLTYFNYEAQQDKSGLPNDRFSAERPEGSISTLTIQRTEQRDSAMYRCASSLDDRGQQPQHFGDGTRLSIL.

This clonotype was seen a few times. The CDR3 sequence: CASSLSSLSGAGQPQHF. DNA for the CDR3: TGTGCCAGCAGTTTATCGTCTCTTTCAGGGGCGGGTCAGCCCCAGCATTTT. The chain is built from TRBV12-3 or TRBV12-4 and TRBJ1-5; weak D call: TRBD1 (6 bases). V lost 2 bases to trimming and J lost 6 bases, with 20 bases between them. The length of the CDR3 is 17 residues.

J is TRBJ1-1 and V is TRBV6-2 or TRBV6-3; TRBD1 is a possible D gene (6 bases). V was cut by 7 bases and J by 5 bases, with 14 bases left in between. Looked up from germline, CDR1 is MNHEY and CDR2 is SVGEGT. The CDR3 has 13 residues. CDR3 region: CASIKWGQTEAFF. CDR3 nucleotides: TGTGCCAGCATTAAATGGGGACAAACTGAAGCTTTCTTT.

This clonotype was recorded at least ten times. The rearrangement joins TRBV2 to TRBJ1-4; TRBD1 might be the D (5 bases). V was cut by 8 bases and J by 1 base, with 11 bases left in between. This CDR3 is 14 amino acids long. Germline values: CDR1 SNHLY, CDR2 FYNNEI. The CDR3 nucleotides are TGTGCCAGCTCGGGCGGGGGAACTAATGAAAAACTGTTTTTT. It encodes CASSGGGTNEKLFF.

This chain links TRBV6-1 with TRBJ2-7; D may be TRBD1 (6 bases). V lost 8 bases and J 2 bases, leaving 19 bases between the germline ends. The CDR3 contains 15 residues. From germline, CDR1 is MNHNS and CDR2 SASEGT. DNA of the CDR3: TGTGCCAGCCGCCCGGGGAACAGGGCTACCTACGAGCAGTACTTC. Translated: CASRPGNRATYEQYF.